This TCR beta chain was obtained from a study of blood T cell repertoires in COVID-19. Study context: The samples span acute and convalescent COVID-19 from the United States, Italy and Spain.

The repertoire was sequenced with immunoSEQ multiplex PCR; TCRdb's copy has only in-frame clones and lacks some. The sample has about 160,000 clones; approximately 84% are singletons. This clone was counted once. Seattle cases were enrolled at active infection and followed longitudinally. Germline values: CDR1 LGHDT, CDR2 YNNKEL (reference sequence). Germline trimming cut 2 bases from V and 5 bases from J; bases unmatched to any gene: 11. This CDR3 has 16 amino acids. This clonotype was obtained from a woman aged 50 to 60 with COVID-19, enrolled during active disease. The chain recombines TRBV3-1 (or the pseudogene TRBV3-2) with TRBJ2-5, with TRBD2 identical over 7 bases. Input material: peripheral blood. CDR3 nucleotide sequence: TGTGCCAGCAGCCAATTCGGAGGTCCGCGGGGGGAGACCCAGTACTTC. This codes for CASSQFGGPRGETQYF.